These T cell receptor beta chains were read from a single sample in a study of shared clonotypes between healthy human individuals. Data came from immunoSEQ multiplex PCR; TCRdb stores just in-frame clones and leaves some out. The sample includes about 2.2 million clones, approximately 92% of them seen just once. What was sequenced was naive CD8+ T cells from PBMCs. Every receptor here comes from a man younger than 35 in good health. Some clones in this sample may be carry-over from other donors' samples. The CDR3 runs from the conserved cysteine through the conserved F or W. The D gene is left open where the match is weak. The listing skips clone size in some rows; elsewhere it reads once, few, many or a size class.

clone_size d_call j_call v_call cdr3_nt cdr3_aa
- - TRBJ1-5 TRBV19 TGTGCCAGTAGTATGAGTTTTGGCAATCAGCCCCAGCATTTT CASSMSFGNQPQHF
- TRBD2 TRBJ2-1 TRBV11-1 TGTGCCAGCACCCCCGGAATGCGGGAGGGCCAACTCGGTGAGCAGTTCTTC CASTPGMREGQLGEQFF
- TRBD1 TRBJ1-5 TRBV27 TGTGCCAGCAGTTTATCGACAGGGGTCAATCAGCCCCAGCATTTT CASSLSTGVNQPQHF
- - TRBJ1-3 TRBV28 TGTGCCAGCAGGTACGGGGTCACGGGAAACACCATATATTTT CASRYGVTGNTIYF
- TRBD1 TRBJ1-2 TRBV28 TGTGCCAGCAGTTTCGACAGGGATTTGTATGGCTACACCTTC CASSFDRDLYGYTF
- - TRBJ2-7 TRBV7-9 TGTGCCAGCAGCCCAGTTCAAGAGTCTGAATACGAGCAGTACTTC CASSPVQESEYEQYF
- TRBD2 TRBJ2-3 TRBV27 TGTGCCAGCCTTCCCCTAGCGGGACACGCAGATACGCAGTATTTT CASLPLAGHADTQYF
- TRBD1 TRBJ2-2 TRBV7-2 TGTGCCAGCAACCCGACAGGGGCAGCAAGTTCCGGGGAGCTGTTTTTT CASNPTGAASSGELFF
- - TRBJ1-2 TRBV7-3 TGTGCCAGCAGCTTAGGGAAAGTGTGGAGGGCGGCCTATGGCTACACCTTC CASSLGKVWRAAYGYTF
- TRBD1 TRBJ1-2 TRBV27 TGTGCCAGCAGCAATCAGGGGGCCTCTATTGGCTACACCTTC CASSNQGASIGYTF
- - TRBJ2-6 TRBV6-5 TGTGCCAGCAGCGAGGGTTCTGGGGCCAACGTCCTGACTTTC CASSEGSGANVLTF
- - TRBJ2-3 TRBV27 TGTGCCAGCAGCCGTTTTTTTTATGGCACAGATACGCAGTATTTT CASSRFFYGTDTQYF
- - TRBJ1-5 TRBV7-6 TGTGCCAGCAGCTTAGATAGCGGGGCAGAGACAAATCAGCCCCAGCATTTT CASSLDSGAETNQPQHF
- TRBD2 TRBJ2-7 TRBV11-2 TGTGCCAGCAGCGACGGGACTAGCAGGGCCTACGAGCAGTACTTC CASSDGTSRAYEQYF
- - TRBJ1-1 TRBV7-2 TGTGCCAGCAGCTTAGCCTCTCGGGCTCGGTCAACTGAAGCTTTCTTT CASSLASRARSTEAFF
once - TRBJ2-1 TRBV6-1 TGTGCCAGCAGTGAAGAACGGCATCTCGATGAGCAGTTCTTC CASSEERHLDEQFF
- - TRBJ1-2 TRBV13 TGTGCCAGCAGCTTAAGAGATCGGGGGCAGCTATCCGGCTACACCTTC CASSLRDRGQLSGYTF
- - TRBJ2-5 TRBV19 TGTGCCAGTAGTATAGATCTGGGGAGAGGACAAGAGACCCAGTACTTC CASSIDLGRGQETQYF
- TRBD1 TRBJ2-2 TRBV9 TGTGCCAGCAGCGGGACAGGACCCGGGGAGCTGTTTTTT CASSGTGPGELFF
- TRBD2 TRBJ2-7 TRBV28 TGTGCCAGCAGTTCCGAGGAACGGACTAGCGGGATTTACGACGAGCAGTACTTC CASSSEERTSGIYDEQYF
- - TRBJ1-1 TRBV28 TGTGCCACCACGGGGGGTAACACTGAAGCTTTCTTT CATTGGNTEAFF
- TRBD1 TRBJ2-5 TRBV27 TGTGCCAGCAGTTTATTGGGGCCATCCGGGACAGGGCGAGAGACCCAGTACTTC CASSLLGPSGTGRETQYF
once TRBD2 TRBJ2-1 TRBV19 TGTGCCAGTACCATAATAGCGGGAGTGGCCTACAATGAGCAGTTCTTC CASTIIAGVAYNEQFF
- TRBD2 TRBJ2-1 TRBV29-1 TGCAGCGTTGAAGGTAGCGGGAGTTTCCTCAATGAGCAGTTCTTC CSVEGSGSFLNEQFF
- - TRBJ1-4 TRBV5-6 TGTGCCAGCAGCTTAAGGGGAGCCGCAACTAATGAAAAACTGTTTTTT CASSLRGAATNEKLFF
- - TRBJ1-5 TRBV10-3 TGTGCCATCAGTGACGGGGACGTCGAGGGTCAGCCCCAGCATTTT CAISDGDVEGQPQHF
- - TRBJ1-4 TRBV27 TGTGCCAGCAGTTACCGGGCCACCAATGAAAAACTGTTTTTT CASSYRATNEKLFF
- TRBD2 TRBJ2-7 TRBV2 TGTGCCAGCAGTGGAGACCACGGGAGGGCCTGGAACGAGCAGTACTTC CASSGDHGRAWNEQYF
- - TRBJ1-6 TRBV7-9 TGTGCCAGCAGATCCCTAGTTGGGAATTCACCCCTCCACTTT CASRSLVGNSPLHF
- - TRBJ2-1 TRBV4-1 TGCGCCAGCAGCCAAGATCTATTAGCGGACTCCTACAATGAGCAGTTCTTC CASSQDLLADSYNEQFF
- - TRBJ2-5 TRBV30 TGTGCCTGGAGTGAGGGTGGGCTGCGTCACGGGCAGTACTTC CAWSEGGLRHGQYF
- - TRBJ2-2 TRBV6-5 TGTGCCAGCAGTTACTCCCTCATTGCCGGGGAGCTGTTTTTT CASSYSLIAGELFF
few TRBD2 TRBJ2-1 TRBV6-4 TGTGCCAGCAGTGACTCGATGTGGGAGCGGGAGGGTAACAATGAGCAGTTCTTC CASSDSMWEREGNNEQFF
- - TRBJ2-7 TRBV28 TGTGCCAGCAGTTTAACCCGAGGGGTTGCCTACGAGCAGTACTTC CASSLTRGVAYEQYF
- - TRBJ2-3 TRBV28 TGTGCCAGCAGTGTCCCCGAGACCTCTAGCACAGATACGCAGTATTTT CASSVPETSSTDTQYF
- - TRBJ2-1 TRBV4-3 TGCGCCAGCAGCCAAGATCGCCAGTGGATTTACAATGAGCAGTTCTTC CASSQDRQWIYNEQFF
- TRBD2 TRBJ2-3 TRBV7-9 TGTGCCAGCAGCCCCTATTACGGGAGGGCCGCAGATACGCAGTATTTT CASSPYYGRAADTQYF
- - TRBJ1-5 TRBV6-5 TGTGCCAGCAGTCACCCCAGCGGGGGCCAGCATTTT CASSHPSGGQHF
once TRBD2 TRBJ2-3 TRBV9 TGTGCCAGCAGCGTAGGGGCGGGAGCAGATACGCAGTATTTT CASSVGAGADTQYF
- - TRBJ2-1 TRBV9 TGTGCCAGCCAGCCGCAAGGGGGGTTCTACAATGAGCAGTTCTTC CASQPQGGFYNEQFF
- TRBD2 TRBJ2-3 TRBV27 TGTGCCAGCAGCCGATTAGCGGGAGGGCCCCCTTATCAAACAGATACGCAGTATTTT CASSRLAGGPPYQTDTQYF
- - TRBJ1-1 TRBV7-2 TGTGCCAGCAGCTCGGGACTGGGGAACACTGAAGCTTTCTTT CASSSGLGNTEAFF
- TRBD2 TRBJ2-2 TRBV27 TGTGCCAGCAGCGTAGCGGGAGCTGCCGGGGAGCTGTTTTTT CASSVAGAAGELFF
once - TRBJ2-3 TRBV6-6 TGTGCCAGCTTCTTACAACGGGGCAGCACAGATACGCAGTATTTT CASFLQRGSTDTQYF
- - TRBJ2-1 TRBV30 TGTGCCTGGACCCCGGAGGGCTATGAGCAGTTCTTC CAWTPEGYEQFF
- TRBD2 TRBJ2-1 TRBV6-6 TGTGCCAGCAGTTACGGGCGGCTAGCGGGAGGTGGTGAGCAGTTCTTC CASSYGRLAGGGEQFF
- - TRBJ2-7 TRBV29-1 TGCAGCGTCCGAGGGGGGTACGAGCAGTACTTC CSVRGGYEQYF
- - TRBJ2-7 TRBV7-8 TGTGCCAGGGAGAGGAGGAACGAGCAGTACTTC CARERRNEQYF
- - TRBJ1-4 TRBV7-2 TGTGCCAGCAGCAGGAACAGGGCAACTAATGAAAAACTATTTTTT CASSRNRATNEKLFF
- - TRBJ2-7 TRBV2 TGTGCCAGCATCAGGGGGGATACGTACTTC CASIRGDTYF